This record covers a single T cell receptor (beta chain). Its cognate antigen is unknown. TCRdb's table, derived via immunoSEQ multiplex PCR, lists solely in-frame clones and lacks some. The table has 3,500 to 4,000 clones, about 82% seen once. This record comes from a study of immune evolution from preneoplasia to lung adenocarcinoma. General study points: Normal lung had the highest top T cell clone frequencies. T cell clonality was higher in KRAS-mutant than EGFR-mutant or wild-type nodules.

Trimming stripped 3 bases from V and 2 bases from J, with 7 bases between. This CDR3 region has 13 residues. Germline assignment: CDR1 SGHAT and CDR2 FQNNGV. The source of this sequence is a person aged 65 to 85 with lung adenocarcinoma. The chain links TRBV11-2 to TRBJ1-2, with D unresolved. The sequenced material came from FFPE minimally invasive lung adenocarcinoma tissue. CDR3 sequence: CASSFTGNYGYTF. DNA for the CDR3: TGTGCCAGCAGCTTTACCGGCAACTATGGCTACACCTTC.